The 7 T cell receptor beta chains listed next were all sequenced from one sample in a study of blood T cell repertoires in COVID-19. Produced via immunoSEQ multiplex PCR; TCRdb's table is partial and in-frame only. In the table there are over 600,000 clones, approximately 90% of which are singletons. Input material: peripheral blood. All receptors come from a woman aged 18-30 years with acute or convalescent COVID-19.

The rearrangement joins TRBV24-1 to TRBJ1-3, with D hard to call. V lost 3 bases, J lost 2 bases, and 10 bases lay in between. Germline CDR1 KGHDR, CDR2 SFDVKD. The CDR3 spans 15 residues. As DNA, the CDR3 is TGTGCCACCAGTGATCCTCGGGAGGCTGGAAACACCATATATTTT. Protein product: CATSDPREAGNTIYF.

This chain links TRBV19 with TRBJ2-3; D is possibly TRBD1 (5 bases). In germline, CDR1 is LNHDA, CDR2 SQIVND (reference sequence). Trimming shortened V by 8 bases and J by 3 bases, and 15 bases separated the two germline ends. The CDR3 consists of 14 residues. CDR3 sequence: CASRSSGLTDTQYF. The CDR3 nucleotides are TGTGCCAGTCGTTCGTCAGGGCTTACAGATACGCAGTATTTT. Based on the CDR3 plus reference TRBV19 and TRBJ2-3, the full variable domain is DGGITQSPKYLFRKEGQNVTLSCEQNLNHDAMYWYRQDPGQGLRLIYYSQIVNDFQKGDIAEGYSVSREKKESFPLTVTSAQKNPTAFYLCASRSSGLTDTQYFGPGTRLTVL.

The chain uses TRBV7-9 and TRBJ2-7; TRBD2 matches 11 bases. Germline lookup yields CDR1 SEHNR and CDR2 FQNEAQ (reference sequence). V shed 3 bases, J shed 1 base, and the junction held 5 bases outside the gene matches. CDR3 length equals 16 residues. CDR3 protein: CASSFPASGGSYEQYF. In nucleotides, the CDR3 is TGTGCCAGCAGCTTCCCGGCTAGCGGGGGGTCCTACGAGCAGTACTTC. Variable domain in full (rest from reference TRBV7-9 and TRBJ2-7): DTGVSQNPRHKITKRGQNVTFRCDPISEHNRLYWYRQTLGQGPEFLTYFQNEAQLEKSRLLSDRFSAERPKGSFSTLEIQRTEQGDSAMYLCASSFPASGGSYEQYFGPGTRLTVT.

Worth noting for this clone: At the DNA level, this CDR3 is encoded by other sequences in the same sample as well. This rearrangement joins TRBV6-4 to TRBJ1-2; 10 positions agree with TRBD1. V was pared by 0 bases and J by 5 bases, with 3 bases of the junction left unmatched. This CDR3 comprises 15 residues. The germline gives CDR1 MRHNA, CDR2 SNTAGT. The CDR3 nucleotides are TGTGCCAGCAGTGACTCGACAGGGGGCAGTTATGGCTACACCTTC. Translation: CASSDSTGGSYGYTF.

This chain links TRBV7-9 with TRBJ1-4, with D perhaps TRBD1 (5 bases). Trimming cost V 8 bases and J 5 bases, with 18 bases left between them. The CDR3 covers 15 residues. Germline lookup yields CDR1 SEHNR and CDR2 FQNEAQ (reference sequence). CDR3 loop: CASRRVTGGNEKLFF. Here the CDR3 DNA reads TGTGCCAGCCGACGGGTGACGGGGGGAAATGAAAAACTGTTTTTT.

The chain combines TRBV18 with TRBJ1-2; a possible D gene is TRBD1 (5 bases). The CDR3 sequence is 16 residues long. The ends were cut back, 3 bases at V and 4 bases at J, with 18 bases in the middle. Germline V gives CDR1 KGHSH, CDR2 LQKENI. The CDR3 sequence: CASSPVTPDRPYGYTF. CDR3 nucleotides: TGTGCCAGCTCACCCGTTACCCCCGACAGACCCTATGGCTACACCTTC.

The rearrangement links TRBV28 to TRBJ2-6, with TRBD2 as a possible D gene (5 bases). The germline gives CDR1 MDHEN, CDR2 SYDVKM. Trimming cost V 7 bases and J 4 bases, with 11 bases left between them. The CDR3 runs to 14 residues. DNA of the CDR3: TGTGCCAGCACCCTGGGCGGGGGGGCCAACGTCCTGACTTTC. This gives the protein CASTLGGGANVLTF.